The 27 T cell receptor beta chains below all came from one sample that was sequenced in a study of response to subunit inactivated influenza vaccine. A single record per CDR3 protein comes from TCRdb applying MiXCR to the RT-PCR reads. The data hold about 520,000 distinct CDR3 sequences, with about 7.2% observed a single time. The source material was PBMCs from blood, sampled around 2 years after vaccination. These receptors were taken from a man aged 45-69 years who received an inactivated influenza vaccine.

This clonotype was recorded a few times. CDR3 DNA: TGCAGTGCTACGACAGGGTGGGCTAGCGGGAGTACAGATACGCAGTATTTT. Its protein is CSATTGWASGSTDTQYF. The chain has TRBV20-1 and TRBJ2-3, with 10 positions matching TRBD2. The V segment lost 4 bases and the J segment 3 bases; nucleotides outside the gene matches: 13. The CDR3 covers 17 residues. Germline CDR1 and CDR2: DFQATT and SNEGSKA (reference sequence).

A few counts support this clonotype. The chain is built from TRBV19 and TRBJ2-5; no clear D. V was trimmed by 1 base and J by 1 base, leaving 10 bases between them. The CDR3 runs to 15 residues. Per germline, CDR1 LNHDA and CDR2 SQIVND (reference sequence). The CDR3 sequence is CASSIVARSQETQYF. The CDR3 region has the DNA TGTGCCAGTAGTATAGTTGCCAGGAGCCAAGAGACCCAGTACTTC.

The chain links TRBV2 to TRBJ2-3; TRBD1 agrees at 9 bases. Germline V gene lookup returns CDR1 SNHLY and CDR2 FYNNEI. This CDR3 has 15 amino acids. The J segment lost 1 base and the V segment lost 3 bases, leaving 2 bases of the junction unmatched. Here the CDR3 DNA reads TGTGCCAGCAGTGATCGGACAGGGGGCACAGATACGCAGTATTTT. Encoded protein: CASSDRTGGTDTQYF. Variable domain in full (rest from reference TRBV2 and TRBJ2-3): EPEVTQTPSHQVTQMGQEVILRCVPISNHLYFYWYRQILGQKVEFLVSFYNNEISEKSEIFDDQFSVERPDGSNFTLKIRSTKLEDSAMYFCASSDRTGGTDTQYFGPGTRLTVL.

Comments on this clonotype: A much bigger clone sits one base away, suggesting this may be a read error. This CDR3 reads CAIYDRGEDTQYF. The CDR3 region has the DNA TGTGCCATCTACGACAGGGGGGAAGATACGCAGTATTTT. The genes are TRBV10-3 and TRBJ2-3; 9 bases are shared with TRBD1. Germline values: CDR1 ENHRY, CDR2 SYGVKD. Trimming took 8 bases from V and 5 from J; bases not matched to a gene: 5. This CDR3 region has 13 residues.

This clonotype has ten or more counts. The chain's CDR3 is CASSSGLGSYEQYF. The CDR3 DNA is TGTGCCAGCAGCTCCGGTCTGGGTTCCTACGAGCAGTACTTC. The genes are TRBV5-6 and TRBJ2-7; no reliable D call. The CDR3 has 14 residues. V lost 3 bases, J lost 1 base, and 11 bases lay in between. Per germline, CDR1 SGHDT and CDR2 YYEEEE.

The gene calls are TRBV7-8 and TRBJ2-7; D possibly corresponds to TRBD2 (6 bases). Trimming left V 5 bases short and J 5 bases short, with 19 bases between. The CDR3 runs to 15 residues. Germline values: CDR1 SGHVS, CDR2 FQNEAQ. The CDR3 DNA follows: TGTGCCAGCAGCAAGTCTGAGGCTAGCGACCACGAGCAGTACTTC. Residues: CASSKSEASDHEQYF.

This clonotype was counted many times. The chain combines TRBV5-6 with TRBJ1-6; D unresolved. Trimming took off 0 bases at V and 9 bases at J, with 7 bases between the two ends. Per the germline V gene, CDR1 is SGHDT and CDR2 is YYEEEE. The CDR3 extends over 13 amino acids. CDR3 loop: CASSLAEGSPLHF. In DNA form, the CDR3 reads TGTGCCAGCAGCTTGGCCGAGGGTTCACCCCTCCACTTT.

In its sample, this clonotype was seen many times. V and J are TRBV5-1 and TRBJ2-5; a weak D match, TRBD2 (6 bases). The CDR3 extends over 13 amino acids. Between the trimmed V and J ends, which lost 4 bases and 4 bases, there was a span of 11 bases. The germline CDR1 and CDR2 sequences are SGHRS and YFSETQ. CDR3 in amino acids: CASSTVGGETQYF. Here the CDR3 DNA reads TGCGCCAGCAGCACCGTGGGGGGAGAGACCCAGTACTTC.

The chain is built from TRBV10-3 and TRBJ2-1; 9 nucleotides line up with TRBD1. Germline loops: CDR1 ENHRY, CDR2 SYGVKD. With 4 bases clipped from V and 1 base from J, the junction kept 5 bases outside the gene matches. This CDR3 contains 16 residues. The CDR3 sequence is CAISGTGTGSYNEQFF. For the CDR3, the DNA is TGTGCCATCAGTGGGACCGGGACAGGGTCCTACAATGAGCAGTTCTTC.

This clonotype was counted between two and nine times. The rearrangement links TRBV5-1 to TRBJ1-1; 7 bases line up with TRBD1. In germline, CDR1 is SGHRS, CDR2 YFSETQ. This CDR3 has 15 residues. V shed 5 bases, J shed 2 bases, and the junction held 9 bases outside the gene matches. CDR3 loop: CASSSLTGSNTEAFF. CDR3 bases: TGCGCCAGCAGTTCACTGACAGGGAGTAACACTGAAGCTTTCTTT.

The CDR3 loop reads CASATLGELRNQPQHF. The CDR3 region has the DNA TGTGCCAGCGCCACCCTGGGGGAATTGCGAAATCAGCCCCAGCATTTT. The chain carries TRBV2 and TRBJ1-5; D is possibly TRBD1 (5 bases). The CDR3 spans 16 residues. Germline CDR1 SNHLY, CDR2 FYNNEI. V was cut by 8 bases and J by 4 bases, with 21 bases left in between.

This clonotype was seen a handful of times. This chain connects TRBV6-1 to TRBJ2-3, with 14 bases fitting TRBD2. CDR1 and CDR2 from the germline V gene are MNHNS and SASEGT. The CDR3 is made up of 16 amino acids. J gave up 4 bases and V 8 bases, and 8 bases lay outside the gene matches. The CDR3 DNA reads TGTGCCAGCGCCTCCGGGACTAGCGGGAGACCAGATACGCAGTATTTT. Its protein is CASASGTSGRPDTQYF.

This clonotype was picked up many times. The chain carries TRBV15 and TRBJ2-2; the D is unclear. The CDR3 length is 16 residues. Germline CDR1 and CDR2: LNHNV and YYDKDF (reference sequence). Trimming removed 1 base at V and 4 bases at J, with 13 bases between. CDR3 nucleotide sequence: TGTGCCACCAGCAGAGCGACTTGGCAGTCCACCGGGGAGCTGTTTTTT. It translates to CATSRATWQSTGELFF. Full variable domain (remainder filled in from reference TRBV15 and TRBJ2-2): DAMVIQNPRYQVTQFGKPVTLSCSQTLNHNVMYWYQQKSSQAPKLLFHYYDKDFNNEADTPDNFQSRRPNTSFCFLDIRSPGLGDTAMYLCATSRATWQSTGELFFGEGSRLTVL.

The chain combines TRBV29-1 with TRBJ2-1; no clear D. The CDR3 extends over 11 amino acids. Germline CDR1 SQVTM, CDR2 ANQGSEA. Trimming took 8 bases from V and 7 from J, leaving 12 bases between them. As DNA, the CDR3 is TGCAGCTCTATCCGTAGAAATGAGCAGTTCTTC. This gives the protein CSSIRRNEQFF.

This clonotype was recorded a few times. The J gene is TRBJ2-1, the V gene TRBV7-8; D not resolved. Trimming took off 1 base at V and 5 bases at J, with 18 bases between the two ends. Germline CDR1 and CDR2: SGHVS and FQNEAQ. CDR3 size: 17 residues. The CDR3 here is CASSLGSGVGYHNEQFF. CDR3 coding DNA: TGTGCCAGCAGCTTAGGATCCGGAGTCGGTTACCACAATGAGCAGTTCTTC.

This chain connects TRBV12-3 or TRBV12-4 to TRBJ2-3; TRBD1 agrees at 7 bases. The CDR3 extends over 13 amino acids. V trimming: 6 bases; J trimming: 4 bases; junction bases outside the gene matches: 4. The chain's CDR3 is CASRRGQADTQYF. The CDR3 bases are TGTGCCAGCAGGAGGGGGCAGGCAGATACGCAGTATTTT.

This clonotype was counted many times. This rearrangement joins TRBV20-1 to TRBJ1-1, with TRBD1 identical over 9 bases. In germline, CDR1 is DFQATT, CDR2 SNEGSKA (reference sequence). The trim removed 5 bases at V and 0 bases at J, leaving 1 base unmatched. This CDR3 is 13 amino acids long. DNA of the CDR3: TGCAGTGCTGACAGGGGGATGAACACTGAAGCTTTCTTT. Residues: CSADRGMNTEAFF.

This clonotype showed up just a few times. The CDR3 sequence: CSASWTGQETQYF. In nucleotides, the CDR3 is TGCAGTGCTAGCTGGACTGGCCAAGAGACCCAGTACTTC. The chain is built from TRBV20-1 and TRBJ2-5, with D perhaps TRBD2 (5 bases). The germline gives CDR1 DFQATT, CDR2 SNEGSKA (reference sequence). The CDR3 totals 13 residues. Trimming stripped 3 bases from V and 1 base from J, with 9 bases between.

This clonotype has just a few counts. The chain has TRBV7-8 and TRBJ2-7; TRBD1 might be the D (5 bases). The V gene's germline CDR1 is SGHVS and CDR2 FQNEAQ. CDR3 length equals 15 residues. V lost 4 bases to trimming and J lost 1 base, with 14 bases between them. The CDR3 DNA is TGTGCCAGCAGCTGGCAGGGCCAAGATTCCTACGAGCAGTACTTC. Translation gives CASSWQGQDSYEQYF.

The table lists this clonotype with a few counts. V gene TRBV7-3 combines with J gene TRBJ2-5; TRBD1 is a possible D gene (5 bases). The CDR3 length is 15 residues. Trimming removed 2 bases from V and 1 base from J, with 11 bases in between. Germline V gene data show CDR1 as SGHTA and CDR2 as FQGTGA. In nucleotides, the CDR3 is TGTGCCAGCAGCTTACAGGGAAAAAGCCAAGAGACCCAGTACTTC. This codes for CASSLQGKSQETQYF.

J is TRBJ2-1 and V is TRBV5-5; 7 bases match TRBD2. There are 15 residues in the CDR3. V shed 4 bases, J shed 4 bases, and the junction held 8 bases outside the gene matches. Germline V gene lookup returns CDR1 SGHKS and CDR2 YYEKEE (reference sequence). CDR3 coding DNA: TGTGCCAGCAGCAGGGAGGGTACGCTTTACAATGAGCAGTTCTTC. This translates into CASSREGTLYNEQFF.

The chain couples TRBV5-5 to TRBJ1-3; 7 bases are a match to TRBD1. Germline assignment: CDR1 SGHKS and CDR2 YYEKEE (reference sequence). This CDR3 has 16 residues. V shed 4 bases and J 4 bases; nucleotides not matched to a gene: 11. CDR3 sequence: CASSPNPTGTGNTIYF. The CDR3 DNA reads TGTGCCAGCAGCCCGAACCCGACAGGGACAGGAAACACCATATATTTT.

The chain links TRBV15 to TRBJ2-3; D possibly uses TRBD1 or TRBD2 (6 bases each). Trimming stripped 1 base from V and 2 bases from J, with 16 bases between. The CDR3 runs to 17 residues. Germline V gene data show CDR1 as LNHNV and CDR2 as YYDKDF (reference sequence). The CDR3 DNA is TGTGCCACCAGCAGAGTACGGGGGCAGGGCGTCACAGATACGCAGTATTTT. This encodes CATSRVRGQGVTDTQYF.

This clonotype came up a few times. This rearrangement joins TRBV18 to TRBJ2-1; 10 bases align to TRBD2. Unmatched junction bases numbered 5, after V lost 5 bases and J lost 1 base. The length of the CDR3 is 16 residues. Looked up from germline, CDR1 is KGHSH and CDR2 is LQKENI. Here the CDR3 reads CASSTLSGRSYNEQFF. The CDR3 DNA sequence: TGTGCCAGCTCAACCCTTAGCGGGAGGTCCTACAATGAGCAGTTCTTC.

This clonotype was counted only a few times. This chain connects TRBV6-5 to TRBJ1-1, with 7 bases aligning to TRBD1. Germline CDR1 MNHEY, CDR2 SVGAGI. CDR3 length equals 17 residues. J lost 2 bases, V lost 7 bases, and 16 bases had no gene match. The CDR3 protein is CASIKGRGRGPNTEAFF. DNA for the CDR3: TGTGCCAGCATTAAAGGAAGGGGGCGGGGGCCTAACACTGAAGCTTTCTTT.

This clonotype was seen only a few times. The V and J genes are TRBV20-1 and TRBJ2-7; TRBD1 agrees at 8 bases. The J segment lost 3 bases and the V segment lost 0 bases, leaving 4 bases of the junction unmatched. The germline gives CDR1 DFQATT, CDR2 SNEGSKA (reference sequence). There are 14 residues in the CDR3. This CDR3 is CSARDTGGVYEQYF. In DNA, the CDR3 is TGCAGTGCTAGAGATACAGGGGGAGTCTACGAGCAGTACTTC.

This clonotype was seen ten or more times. Written as DNA, the CDR3 is TGCAGTGCTAGAGATGTCAGTGAATACGAGCAGTACTTC. It codes for CSARDVSEYEQYF. The chain uses TRBV20-1 and TRBJ2-7; no definite D call. With 0 bases removed from V and 4 bases from J, the gap between germline ends came to 10 bases. CDR3 length: 13 amino acids. Looked up from germline, CDR1 is DFQATT and CDR2 is SNEGSKA (reference sequence).